This entry lists 7 T cell receptor beta chains sequenced from one sample in a study of vaccination effects on CD4 cells after COVID-19 (dated by TCRdb to the early 2020s). The ViraFEST assay stimulated PBMC with viral peptide pools and then used TCR sequencing to identify antigen-specific CD4+ T cell clonotypes by expansion. After around 11 days of culture, CD4+ T cells were isolated with the EasySep CD4+ T cell isolation kit. Each participant got two doses of an mRNA SARS-CoV-2 vaccine, either BNT162b2 or mRNA-1273. Their target antigens are unknown. Library preparation employed the immunoSEQ multiplex PCR assay. Drawn from immuneACCESS, this table holds only the in-frame rearrangements with V and J called that TCRdb kept. Clones are partly lost; checked studies trace under half to an unresolved V gene and leave the rest unexplained. The sample records around 24,000 clones, more than 60% of which are singletons. Approximately 23% of the sample lies in the top ten.

Here the sequenced sample was CD4+ T cells from PBMCs cultured with HCoV-NL63 spike peptides, taken after COVID-19 vaccination. According to the study, the label for this sample's cell subset or site signals: HCoV-NL63 spike overlapping peptide pool stimulation. Every receptor here comes from a human donor who received a COVID-19 vaccine.

The CDR3 DNA is TGTGCCAGCAGCCCCGGGACAGGGGCCTACGAGCAGTACTTC. Translation: CASSPGTGAYEQYF. The chain joins TRBV5-4 to TRBJ2-7; 10 positions agree with TRBD1. V dropped 4 bases and J dropped 2; count of bases not matched to a gene: 3. The CDR3 extends over 14 amino acids. Germline values: CDR1 SGHNT, CDR2 YYREEE (reference sequence). Together with reference TRBV5-4 and TRBJ2-7, the CDR3 gives the full variable domain: ETGVTQSPTHLIKTRGQQVTLRCSSQSGHNTVSWYQQALGQGPQFIFQYYREEENGRGNFPPRFSGLQFPNYSSELNVNALELDDSALYLCASSPGTGAYEQYFGPGTRLTVT.

V gene TRBV6-2 or TRBV6-3 combines with J gene TRBJ2-3, with 9 nucleotides matching TRBD2. Trimming took 7 bases from V and 6 from J; bases not matched to a gene: 11. The germline CDR1 and CDR2 sequences are MNHEY and SVGEGT. The CDR3 loop spans 15 amino acids. The CDR3 DNA reads as TGTGCCAGCACCCCTCGGGCGGGGGGGACGGATACGCAGTATTTT. This codes for CASTPRAGGTDTQYF.

This rearrangement joins TRBV30 to TRBJ2-3; D is perhaps TRBD2 (6 bases). The CDR3 loop spans 15 amino acids. Germline V gives CDR1 GTSNPN, CDR2 SVGIG (reference sequence). V gave up 1 base and J gave up 11 bases, with 22 bases separating them. The CDR3 sequence is CAWSAEGRRGGEQYF. As DNA, the CDR3 is TGTGCCTGGAGTGCGGAGGGCCGGCGGGGCGGAGAGCAGTATTTT.

This clone appeared a single time. The V gene is TRBV24-1, the J gene TRBJ2-2; the match to TRBD1 covers 7 bases. This CDR3 region has 16 residues. V dropped 4 bases and J dropped 1; count of bases not matched to a gene: 5. Germline CDR1 KGHDR, CDR2 SFDVKD. The chain's CDR3 is CATSDPRTGNTGELFF. DNA for the CDR3: TGTGCCACCAGTGACCCCCGGACAGGGAACACCGGGGAGCTGTTTTTT.

This clone was detected only once. CDR3 loop: CASRSEGSGETQYF. The CDR3 DNA is TGTGCCAGCAGATCCGAGGGGTCCGGGGAGACCCAGTACTTC. The J gene is TRBJ2-5, the V gene TRBV6-5, with D perhaps TRBD1 or TRBD2 (5 bases each). CDR1 and CDR2 (germline): MNHEY, SVGAGI. CDR3 length: 14 amino acids. Trimming removed 6 bases at V and 5 bases at J, with 16 bases between.

The genes are TRBV21-1 and TRBJ2-1; the table's D call TRBD2 went unverified against the DNA. TRBV21-1 is shown as a pseudogene. CDR3 size: 19 residues. The CDR3 coding sequence is TGTGCCAGCAGACCGGGACTAGCGGGAGGGGCCAGCTCCTACAATGAGCAGTTCTTC. This gives the protein CASRPGLAGGASSYNEQFF.

The chain employs TRBV6-1 and TRBJ2-4, with D possibly being TRBD1 (6 bases). Trimming pared 0 bases from V and 0 bases from J, leaving 33 bases between. The CDR3 length is 24 residues. Germline V gene sequence: CDR1 MNHNS, CDR2 SASEGT. The CDR3 DNA follows: TGTGCCAGCAGTGAAGCTGGACAGCCGAAGTCGTCCCACTATTTCCAAGTAGCCAAAAACATTCAGTACTTC. It specifies CASSEAGQPKSSHYFQVAKNIQYF.